Listed below are T cell receptor beta chains from one sample, sequenced in a study of pediatric ulcerative colitis. The data were produced by immunoSEQ multiplex PCR, yet TCRdb's version contains in-frame clones alone and is incomplete. The data hold about 64,000 clones, with 77% observed a single time. Sequencing was performed on blood. The receptors here all came from a boy younger than 18 with moderate ulcerative colitis. Both conserved end residues are trimmed from each CDR3. Where a row states a size, it is once, few, many or the class of an expanded clone; other rows omit it.

V gene	J gene	clone size	CDR3 protein
TRBV10-2	TRBJ2-7	NA	ASLEGFLSYEQY
TRBV27	TRBJ2-5	NA	ASSPGDRVRETQY
TRBV7-2	TRBJ2-7	NA	ASSLRPADTYEQY
TRBV7-2	TRBJ2-5	NA	ASSIGPGKTQY
TRBV5-8	TRBJ2-7	NA	ASSLAYEQY
TRBV19	TRBJ1-2	NA	ASSTRYGYT
TRBV7-9	TRBJ1-1	NA	ASSLGAPQAF
TRBV14	TRBJ2-5	NA	ASSQDIRNFQETQY
TRBV7-2	TRBJ2-7	NA	ASSFRLAESYEQY
TRBV5-6	TRBJ1-6	NA	ASRYGQVYNSPLH
TRBV27	TRBJ1-4	NA	ASSLRRDGLGKLF
TRBV2	TRBJ2-5	NA	ASSEAAETQY
TRBV6-6	TRBJ2-5	NA	ASSYPAQETQY
TRBV15	TRBJ2-3	NA	ATSRDGRQGVSTDTQY
TRBV7-3	TRBJ2-7	NA	ASSPTGTVSSYEQY
TRBV4-3	TRBJ1-1	NA	ASSRDRGTTEAF
TRBV10-3	TRBJ1-5	NA	AVGGQGKNQPQH
TRBV2	TRBJ1-1	few	ASSVEGYTEAF
TRBV6-6	TRBJ2-1	NA	ASSSASGGVDNEQF
TRBV30	TRBJ1-5	NA	AWSSLAEDQPQH
TRBV1	TRBJ2-7	NA	TSSQAFSGGAYEQY
TRBV9	TRBJ2-7	NA	ASSVEPGAYEQY
TRBV7-9	TRBJ1-1	NA	ASSARGDTEAF
TRBV12-5	TRBJ1-1	NA	ASGLAPDGNTEAF
TRBV11-2	TRBJ2-7	NA	ASSLGTGYEQY
TRBV4-3	TRBJ2-5	NA	ASSQEDWGETQY
TRBV9	TRBJ1-3	NA	ASSPGQAFSGNTIY
TRBV11-2	TRBJ2-3	NA	ASSSEYGTDTQY
TRBV29-1	TRBJ1-2	NA	STGSNAGYT
TRBV9	TRBJ2-3	NA	ASSGTSKYTQY
TRBV9	TRBJ2-2	NA	ANKRGQEVAGELF
TRBV5-6	TRBJ1-5	NA	ASSLHGSYQPQH
TRBV7-3	TRBJ2-5	NA	ASSARTGGKTQY
TRBV27	TRBJ2-1	NA	ASSLSAFVAGGEQF
TRBV7-2	TRBJ2-2	NA	ASSFWLADTGELF
TRBV4-3	TRBJ2-1	NA	ASSQAASFDEQF
TRBV10-1	TRBJ2-7	NA	ASSERRGGDTYEQY
TRBV1	TRBJ2-3	NA	TSSQDWTSGGTTDTQY
TRBV6-1	TRBJ2-7	NA	ASSEVAGSYEQY
TRBV6-5	TRBJ1-6	once	ASSSQGVHNSPLH
TRBV18	TRBJ2-7	NA	ASSPLGTGAYYEQY
TRBV4-3	TRBJ2-7	NA	ASSQGLGGSNEQY
TRBV10-2	TRBJ1-2	NA	ASSESGHYGYT
TRBV9	TRBJ2-7	NA	ASSLGLHSYEQY
TRBV2	TRBJ1-4	few	ASSAWDSYEKLF
TRBV2	TRBJ2-7	NA	ASRSAAGDVNEQY
TRBV7-9	TRBJ2-7	NA	ASSLDFHEQY
TRBV5-1	TRBJ2-1	NA	ASSLRWLAGGNLDNEQF
TRBV27	TRBJ1-5	NA	ASSFYSNQPQH
TRBV6-5	TRBJ1-6	few	ASSYSHNSPLH
TRBV6-5	TRBJ1-3	NA	ASSYAGQGENTIY
TRBV4-1	TRBJ1-1	few	ASSQVFANTEAF
TRBV29-1	TRBJ1-1	few	SVDRGGRTEAF